Below are 6 T cell receptor beta chains sequenced from a single sample in a study of cytomegalovirus exposure and HLA in healthy donors. The primer mix had 60 Vbeta and 13 Jbeta primers. Sequencing was performed with immunoSEQ multiplex PCR; in TCRdb, only in-frame clones are kept and a portion is missing. The top ten clones hold roughly 2.9% of a sample with 110,000 to 150,000 clones, roughly 80% of them seen once. The sequenced material came from PBMCs. These receptors all stem from a female donor in good health and CMV-seronegative.

V gene TRBV27 combines with J gene TRBJ1-2, with D possibly matching TRBD1 (5 bases). Germline CDR1 reads MNHEY; CDR2 reads SMNVEV (reference sequence). This CDR3 has 16 amino acids. Trimming removed 6 bases from V and 7 bases from J, with 24 bases in between. CDR3 DNA: TGTGCCAGCAGCCGGCTCACGGGAGTCGCAGGGAGTGGCTACACCTTC. Its protein product is CASSRLTGVAGSGYTF.

The V call is TRBV11-1, the J call TRBJ1-6, with 7 nucleotides matching TRBD1. Germline V lookup: CDR1 SGHAT, CDR2 FQDESV (reference sequence). V gave up 4 bases and J gave up 7 bases; unmatched junction bases: 4. This CDR3 comprises 14 residues. The CDR3 is CASSSGTENSPLHF. As DNA, the CDR3 is TGTGCCAGCAGCTCCGGGACAGAGAATTCACCCCTCCACTTT.

The rearrangement uses TRBV7-2 and TRBJ1-5; tentative D call: TRBD1 (5 bases). CDR1 is SGHTA and CDR2 is FQGNSA in the germline V gene. The V end lost 1 base, the J end lost 6 bases, and 19 bases lay between the germline ends. CDR3 length: 17 residues. The CDR3 here is CASSLVRVSGSGQPQHF. The CDR3 coding sequence is TGTGCCAGCAGCTTAGTTCGGGTCTCAGGGTCGGGTCAGCCCCAGCATTTT.

This clone has more than one count but fewer than ten. The chain has TRBV29-1 and TRBJ2-2; a possible D gene is TRBD2 (6 bases). V lost 5 bases, J lost 3 bases, and 13 bases lay in between. The CDR3 covers 14 residues. Germline CDR1 SQVTM, CDR2 ANQGSEA. The CDR3 DNA reads as TGCAGCGTTAGGGGCGGGGTCGACACCGGGGAGCTGTTTTTT. It is translated as CSVRGGVDTGELFF.

The chain has TRBV7-2 and TRBJ1-3; 7 bases map to TRBD1. The CDR3 has 15 amino acids. Unmatched junction bases numbered 8, after V lost 5 bases and J lost 4 bases. Per germline, CDR1 SGHTA and CDR2 FQGNSA. As DNA, the CDR3 is TGTGCCAGCAGCGTAGAGGGGGCGGGGGGAAACACCATATATTTT. Translating it yields CASSVEGAGGNTIYF. Variable domain in full (rest from reference TRBV7-2 and TRBJ1-3): GAGVSQSPSNKVTEKGKDVELRCDPISGHTALYWYRQSLGQGLEFLIYFQGNSAPDKSGLPSDRFSAERTGGSVSTLTIQRTQQEDSAVYLCASSVEGAGGNTIYFGEGSWLTVV.

The rearrangement joins TRBV28 to TRBJ1-2; D not resolved. V lost 3 bases, J lost 2 bases, and 7 bases lay in between. The germline V gene has CDR1 MDHEN and CDR2 SYDVKM. The CDR3 extends over 13 amino acids. CDR3 bases: TGTGCCAGCAGTTTTGGAGAAAACTATGGCTACACCTTC. It translates to CASSFGENYGYTF.